The next 14 T cell receptor beta chains were all read from a single sample in a study of blood T cell repertoires in COVID-19. Clones were read by immunoSEQ multiplex PCR, and TCRdb kept only the in-frame ones, dropping some. Of 250,000 to 350,000 clones listed, 80% to 90% are singletons. What was sequenced was peripheral blood. These receptors originate from a woman in her forties or fifties who had recovered from COVID-19.

The chain links TRBV3-1 (or the pseudogene TRBV3-2) to TRBJ1-2; tentatively, D is TRBD1 (5 bases). The length of the CDR3 is 15 residues. V was pared by 1 base and J by 3 bases, with 12 bases between. Germline lookup yields CDR1 LGHDT and CDR2 YNNKEL (reference sequence). CDR3 nucleotide sequence: TGTGCCAGCAGCCAAGCGGGGGGTATCTACTATGGCTACACCTTC. Its translation: CASSQAGGIYYGYTF.

This sequence joins TRBV28 and TRBJ1-2, with TRBD1 matching over 9 bases. CDR3 length: 15 residues. V gave up 2 bases and J gave up 8 bases; unmatched junction bases: 9. CDR1 MDHEN and CDR2 SYDVKM come from the germline V gene. CDR3 sequence reads: CASSLAEGTGWGYTF. CDR3 coding DNA: TGTGCCAGCAGTTTAGCGGAAGGGACAGGGTGGGGCTACACCTTC.

The chain carries TRBV6-4 and TRBJ1-6, with a tentative D call TRBD1 (6 bases). With 2 bases removed from V and 8 bases from J, the gap between germline ends came to 22 bases. Germline V gives CDR1 MRHNA, CDR2 SNTAGT. CDR3 length: 18 amino acids. DNA for the CDR3: TGTGCCAGCAGTGACACATGGTGGCCTGGGGGCCATGATTCACCCCTCCACTTT. Translating it yields CASSDTWWPGGHDSPLHF.

This chain joins TRBV6-6 and TRBJ2-2; 9 bases are shared with TRBD2. The germline gives CDR1 MNHNY, CDR2 SVGAGI (reference sequence). CDR3 length: 21 residues. V trimming: 5 bases; J trimming: 0 bases; junction bases outside the gene matches: 19. The CDR3 sequence: CASSRGRLVAGGRANTGELFF. DNA for the CDR3: TGTGCCAGCAGTCGTGGTAGATTGGTGGCGGGGGGGCGAGCGAACACCGGGGAGCTGTTTTTT.

The chain couples TRBV9 to TRBJ1-1, with 7 bases fitting TRBD1. The V and J ends lost 7 bases and 5 bases, in that order; junction bases with no gene match: 11. The germline V gene has CDR1 SGDLS and CDR2 YYNGEE. The CDR3 totals 14 residues. The CDR3 reads CASPRQGGGTEAFF. CDR3 in DNA: TGTGCCAGCCCCCGACAGGGAGGAGGGACTGAAGCTTTCTTT.

V and J are TRBV6-2 or TRBV6-3 and TRBJ2-1; the D is unclear. The CDR3 contains 15 residues. Germline V gene sequence: CDR1 MNHEY, CDR2 SVGEGT. Deletions cut 3 bases from V and 7 bases from J, with 16 bases between. In nucleotides, the CDR3 is TGTGCCAGCAGTTATGACTCCCGTAGCTCAAATGAGCAGTTCTTC. It yields the protein CASSYDSRSSNEQFF.

The chain combines TRBV5-1 with TRBJ2-1, with 14 bases fitting TRBD2. CDR3 size: 17 residues. In germline, CDR1 is SGHRS, CDR2 YFSETQ. With V trimmed by 4 bases and J by 9 bases, 12 bases remained unmatched. CDR3 DNA sequence: TGCGCCAGCAGCATAGGGACTAGCGGGAGCCAAGGGCTTGAGCAGTTCTTC. This codes for CASSIGTSGSQGLEQFF.

The chain uses TRBV5-5 and TRBJ2-7; D perhaps matches TRBD1 (6 bases). The V gene lost 2 bases and the J gene lost 2 bases, with 14 bases spanning the gap. The CDR3 contains 15 residues. Per germline, CDR1 SGHKS and CDR2 YYEKEE (reference sequence). CDR3 nucleotide sequence: TGTGCCAGCAGCTTCGCCCAGGGGCTTACCTACGAGCAGTACTTC. Translation: CASSFAQGLTYEQYF.

The sample holds a few counts of this clone. This sequence joins TRBV29-1 and TRBJ1-1; no reliable D call. The germline V gene encodes CDR1 SQVTM and CDR2 ANQGSEA. The CDR3 runs to 11 residues. Between the trimmed V and J ends, which lost 7 bases and 1 base, there was a span of 7 bases. The CDR3 loop is CSAKQNTEAFF. In nucleotides, the CDR3 is TGCAGCGCCAAACAGAACACTGAAGCTTTCTTT. The whole variable domain, filled in from reference TRBV29-1 and TRBJ1-1, reads SAVISQKPSRDICQRGTSLTIQCQVDSQVTMMFWYRQQPGQSLTLIATANQGSEATYESGFVIDKFPISRPNLTFSTLTVSNMSPEDSSIYLCSAKQNTEAFFGQGTRLTVV.

This chain links TRBV4-3 with TRBJ2-5, with a weak D call TRBD2 (6 bases). CDR1 is LGHNA, CDR2 YSLEER, per germline. V lost 4 bases, J lost 2 bases, and 14 bases lay in between. The CDR3 contains 15 residues. As DNA, the CDR3 is TGCGCCAGCAGCCCCGGGACTGGCTGGCAAGAGACCCAGTACTTC. Its protein product is CASSPGTGWQETQYF.

The genes are TRBV7-9 and TRBJ1-1, with D possibly being TRBD1 (6 bases). Germline V gene data show CDR1 as SEHNR and CDR2 as FQNEAQ (reference sequence). V was cut by 5 bases and J by 1 base, with 17 bases left in between. The CDR3 covers 16 residues. CDR3 sequence reads: CASSVSTGMGNTEAFF. CDR3 nucleotides: TGTGCCAGCAGCGTCAGCACAGGGATGGGGAACACTGAAGCTTTCTTT. The variable domain in full, completed from reference TRBV7-9 and TRBJ1-1, reads DTGVSQNPRHKITKRGQNVTFRCDPISEHNRLYWYRQTLGQGPEFLTYFQNEAQLEKSRLLSDRFSAERPKGSFSTLEIQRTEQGDSAMYLCASSVSTGMGNTEAFFGQGTRLTVV.

The V gene is TRBV3-1 (or the pseudogene TRBV3-2), the J gene TRBJ1-3; D is possibly TRBD1 (5 bases). Trimming left V 1 base short and J 2 bases short, with 15 bases between. Germline values: CDR1 LGHDT, CDR2 YNNKEL (reference sequence). This CDR3 has 17 amino acids. CDR3 DNA sequence: TGTGCCAGCAGCCAAGTTACTCGATCAGGGACTGGAAACACCATATATTTT. This gives the protein CASSQVTRSGTGNTIYF.

The rearrangement uses TRBV7-9 and TRBJ2-3, with D possibly matching TRBD2 (7 bases). Germline V lookup: CDR1 SEHNR, CDR2 FQNEAQ (reference sequence). The CDR3 is 17 amino acids. The V gene lost 2 bases and the J gene lost 0 bases, with 15 bases spanning the gap. CDR3 coding DNA: TGTGCCAGCAGCTTAAGGGGCGGGGGCCCTAGCACAGATACGCAGTATTTT. Encoded protein: CASSLRGGGPSTDTQYF.

The chain couples TRBV11-2 to TRBJ2-1; 7 bases are a match to TRBD1. With 5 bases clipped from V and 0 bases from J, the junction kept 4 bases outside the gene matches. This CDR3 region has 15 residues. The germline V gene has CDR1 SGHAT and CDR2 FQNNGV. CDR3 loop: CASSPTGISYNEQFF. As DNA, the CDR3 is TGTGCCAGCAGCCCGACAGGGATCTCCTACAATGAGCAGTTCTTC.